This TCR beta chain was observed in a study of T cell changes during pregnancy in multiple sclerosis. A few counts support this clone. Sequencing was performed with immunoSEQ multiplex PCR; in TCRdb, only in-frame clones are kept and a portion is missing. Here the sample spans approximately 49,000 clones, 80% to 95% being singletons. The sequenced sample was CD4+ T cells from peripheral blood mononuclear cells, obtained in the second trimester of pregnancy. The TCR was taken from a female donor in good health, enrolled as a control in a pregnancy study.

This chain's CDR3 is CASSLGEGDTEAFF. The CDR3 DNA sequence: TGTGCCAGCAGCTTAGGAGAAGGGGACACTGAAGCTTTCTTT. J is TRBJ1-1 and V is TRBV7-9, with a possible D match to TRBD1 (5 bases). V lost 1 base and J lost 3, with 9 bases in between. In germline, CDR1 is SEHNR, CDR2 FQNEAQ (reference sequence). This CDR3 is 14 amino acids long.